This TCR beta chain appears in the sequencing data of a study of blood T cell repertoires in COVID-19 (dated by TCRdb to the early 2020s). Describing the broader study: Collaborator samples came from the United States, Italy and Spain and covered acute and convalescent phases of COVID-19. Where HLA class I and class II types were available, the types were taken from metadata supplied by the sample provider, not from assay-based typing. The repertoires were released in a freely available public database meant as a resource for research on the immune response to SARS-CoV-2. The samples were drawn from two sources: the first 160 participants of the ongoing ImmuneRACE study, and fewer than 1,500 subjects contributed by 6 global collaborators. A de-identified subject ID, COVID-19 status, age in years and sex were almost always included in the sample metadata. The material from the prospective study consisted of cDNA or gDNA derived from T cells, B-cell-depleted T cells, or PBMCs. The dataset comprised deeply sampled blood TCRbeta repertoires from subjects exposed to, actively infected with, or recovered from COVID-19. The investigation overall reported the following: How much clinical and demographic metadata was included differed by source and by participant, and the metadata was provided uncurated.

From its cysteine to its phenylalanine, the CDR3 spans 16 amino acids. Only the CDR3 DNA stays, 48 bases, in frame from base 1. Taken from the germline V gene, the CDR1 and CDR2 loops are KGHSH and LQKENI. From V the trimming removes 0 bases and from J it removes 1 base, while the gene matches leave 2 bases of the junction unaccounted for. Note on this clone: The specificity of this receptor is unknown. The record has no base qualities; no much larger clone is one base away.

One collaborating source in Seattle enrolled patients while the patients were actively infected and followed the patients over time throughout the course of disease. The collaborating institutions used their own protocols to collect whole blood in K2EDTA tubes. For TCRbeta analysis, collaborator samples were shipped as frozen whole blood, as isolated PBMCs, or as DNA extracted from either sample type. TCRbeta CDR3 regions were amplified from genomic DNA by means of the immunoSEQ Assay, a bias-controlled multiplex PCR. The paper's data handling went like this. The number of nucleated cells in each sample was estimated by amplification of reference gene primers within the assay. Sequence reads were collapsed and filtered to measure the absolute abundance of every unique TCRbeta CDR3 rearrangement. Productive Simpson clonality was computed per sample as the square root of Simpson's diversity index over productive rearrangements. TCRdb's version of the immuneACCESS table is confined to in-frame rearrangements and falls short of the full clone set. An unresolved V gene accounts for under half of the shortfall where checked; the remainder is of unknown origin. V, J and clone size are those of that table, while D and trimming were read from the DNA. The sample data list about 250,000 clones, and roughly 88% of these were observed just once. Of the sample, 5.5% to 6% falls within the top ten clones.

The sequence links TRBV18 to TRBJ2-1, and 8 junction bases match TRBD1. The receptor comes from a woman at least 80 years old with COVID-19, enrolled during active disease. Material: peripheral blood. The DNA sequence is given as TGTGCCAGCTCACCACCGCAGGGGGCTTCCTACAATGAGCAGTTCTTC. Translated, it gives CASSPPQGASYNEQFF.